These T cell receptor beta chains were read from a single sample in a study of T cell responses to AZD1222 COVID-19 vaccine. Assay used: immunoSEQ multiplex PCR; TCRdb lists only in-frame clones, some missing. Among some 99,000 clones, around 90% were seen once, and the ten largest hold around 13%. The sequencing here drew on peripheral blood, taken on day 0 of MenACWY control vaccination. The receptors stem from an adult in good health. Both conserved end residues are part of each CDR3. The D gene is left open where the match is weak.

v_call	d_call	j_call	cdr3_aa
TRBV5-1	TRBD1	TRBJ1-5	CASYQTGGGQPQHF
TRBV4-3	.	TRBJ2-7	CASSQEDRWRDEQYF
TRBV10-3	.	TRBJ2-7	CATGWYEQYF
TRBV7-2	TRBD2	TRBJ2-1	CASSQPPTSVNEQFF
TRBV5-5	.	TRBJ2-2	CASSFFSGAGELFF
TRBV6-5	.	TRBJ2-7	CASSSRSREQYF
TRBV2	TRBD1	TRBJ1-3	CASSGTGPNSGNTIYF
TRBV4-2	TRBD1	TRBJ2-1	CASSRLHGQDAPNEQFF
TRBV4-1	.	TRBJ2-7	CASSRDYEQYF
TRBV24-1	.	TRBJ2-5	CATSDGSGETQYF
TRBV4-3	.	TRBJ2-7	CASSQDRSEENYEQYF
TRBV4-2	.	TRBJ1-5	CASSQEVANQPQHF
TRBV7-6	TRBD1	TRBJ1-1	CASSLGTGHTEAFF
TRBV30	TRBD1	TRBJ1-2	CASSYTGGQFYGYTF
TRBV2	.	TRBJ1-2	CARTFDGGYGYTF
TRBV7-3	.	TRBJ2-1	CASSSGGWDTEQFF
TRBV24-1	TRBD2	TRBJ2-3	CATSDTGTSGNTDTQYF
TRBV6-5	.	TRBJ1-1	CASNLQANTEAFF
TRBV7-3	TRBD1	TRBJ2-6	CASSSTGGTGANVLTF
TRBV11-3	.	TRBJ2-7	CASSRSVGEQYF
TRBV30	.	TRBJ1-1	CAYTGTMNTEAFF
TRBV14	.	TRBJ1-2	CASSQVQGGSGYTF
TRBV4-2	TRBD2	TRBJ2-5	CASSHSRAGDDETQYF
TRBV15	.	TRBJ1-1	CATSRVRVLTGNTEAFF
TRBV6-6	.	TRBJ1-3	CASRTPSRVYTIYF
TRBV2	.	TRBJ2-2	CRQWVRELFF
TRBV29-1	.	TRBJ1-2	CSVPKGQGSGYTF
TRBV2	.	TRBJ2-7	CASRRGAASYEQYF
TRBV9	.	TRBJ1-2	CASSPDSNYGYTF
TRBV7-3	.	TRBJ1-2	CASSLQGKDYGYTF
TRBV27	.	TRBJ2-1	CASSFGGTYNEQFF
TRBV29-1	.	TRBJ1-1	CSVGWDEAFF
TRBV10-1	.	TRBJ1-5	CASTGRFSNQPQHF
TRBV12-3/TRBV12-4	.	TRBJ1-2	CASGQGLHTF
TRBV6-5	.	TRBJ2-7	CASSYSDGAYEQYF
TRBV16	TRBD1	TRBJ1-2	CASSNGDRAGYTF
TRBV7-2	TRBD2	TRBJ2-3	CASSLTSGTTDTQYF
TRBV5-1	TRBD1	TRBJ1-6	CASSWARTGENSPLHF
TRBV16	.	TRBJ1-6	CASSRLGQPNSPLHF
TRBV19	.	TRBJ1-5	CASSTNPGMGSNQPQHF
TRBV9	.	TRBJ1-5	CASSKVGEGQPQHF
TRBV28	TRBD2	TRBJ2-1	CASSTAGDYNEQFF
TRBV9	.	TRBJ1-5	CASSRDSGPNQPQHF
TRBV2	TRBD2	TRBJ2-3	CASRGGRADTDTQYF